Many counts were recorded for the clone carrying this T cell receptor (beta chain). Its antigen is unidentified. This entry is derived from a study of CD8 T cells in ankylosing spondylitis. 5'-RACE, quantitative and with molecular barcodes, yielded the TCR beta libraries. TCRdb re-called the 5' RACE reads through MiXCR, storing one row per CDR3 protein. Here the sample spans under 150,000 distinct CDR3 sequences, approximately 14% being singletons. Study results and caveats: Disease-linked clones bore a CD8+ phenotype and were relatively rare in peripheral blood.

This CDR3 spans 15 amino acids. V shed 3 bases, J shed 12 bases, and the junction held 12 bases outside the gene matches. Germline values: CDR1 SGHRS, CDR2 YFSETQ. This TCR was recovered from a female donor with ankylosing spondylitis or in good health (not recorded which). The genes are TRBV5-1 and TRBJ2-1; 10 nucleotides align to TRBD1. The sample comprised blood, either unsorted or a sorted T cell fraction (not recorded which). The CDR3 region has the DNA TGCGCCAGCAGCTCAAACCAAAGACAGGGGGCCCGGCAGTTCTTC. This translates into CASSSNQRQGARQFF.